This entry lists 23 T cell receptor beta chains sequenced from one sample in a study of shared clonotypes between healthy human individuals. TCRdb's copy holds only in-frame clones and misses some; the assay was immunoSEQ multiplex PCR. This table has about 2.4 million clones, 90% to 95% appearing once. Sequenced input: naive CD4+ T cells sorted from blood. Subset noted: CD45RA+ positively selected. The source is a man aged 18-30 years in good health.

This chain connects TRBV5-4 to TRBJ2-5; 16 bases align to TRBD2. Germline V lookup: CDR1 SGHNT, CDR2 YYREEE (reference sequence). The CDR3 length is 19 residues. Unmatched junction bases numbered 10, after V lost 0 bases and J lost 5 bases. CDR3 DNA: TGTGCCAGCAGCTTGGGCTGGGGACTAGCGGGAGGGCCCGTGGAGACCCAGTACTTC. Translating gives CASSLGWGLAGGPVETQYF.

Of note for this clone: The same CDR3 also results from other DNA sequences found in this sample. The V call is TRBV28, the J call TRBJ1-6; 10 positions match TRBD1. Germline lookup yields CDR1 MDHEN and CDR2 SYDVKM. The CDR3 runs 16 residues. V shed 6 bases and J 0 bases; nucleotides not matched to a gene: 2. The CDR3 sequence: CASSRDRGSYNSPLHF. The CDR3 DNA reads TGTGCCAGCAGCAGGGACAGGGGCTCCTATAATTCACCCCTCCACTTT.

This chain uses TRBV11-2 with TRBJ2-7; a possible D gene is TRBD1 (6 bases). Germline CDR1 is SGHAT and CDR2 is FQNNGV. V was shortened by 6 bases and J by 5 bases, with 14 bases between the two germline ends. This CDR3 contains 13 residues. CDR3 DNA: TGTGCCAGCAGTCCGCAGGGGATCGACGAGCAGTACTTC. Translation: CASSPQGIDEQYF.

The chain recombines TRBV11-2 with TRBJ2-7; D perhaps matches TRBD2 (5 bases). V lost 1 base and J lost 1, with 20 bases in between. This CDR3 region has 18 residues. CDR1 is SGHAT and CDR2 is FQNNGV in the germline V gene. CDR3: CASSLVAGALTFSYEQYF. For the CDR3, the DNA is TGTGCCAGCAGCTTAGTGGCGGGCGCCTTAACTTTTTCCTACGAGCAGTACTTC.

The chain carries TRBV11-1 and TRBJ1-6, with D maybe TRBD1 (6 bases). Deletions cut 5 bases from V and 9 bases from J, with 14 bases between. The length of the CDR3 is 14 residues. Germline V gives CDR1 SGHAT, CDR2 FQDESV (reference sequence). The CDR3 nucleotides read TGTGCCAGCAGCCCGAAATCAGGGGTTTCACCCCTCCACTTT. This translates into CASSPKSGVSPLHF.

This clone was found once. The DNA for the CDR3 is TGTGCCAGCAGTGAACGGACAGGGGGCATCACCGGGGAGCTGTTTTTT. Translation gives CASSERTGGITGELFF. The chain is built from TRBV25-1 and TRBJ2-2, with 11 bases lining up with TRBD1. Germline CDR1 and CDR2: MGHDK and SYGVNS. V dropped 2 bases and J dropped 4; count of bases not matched to a gene: 3. This CDR3 comprises 16 residues.

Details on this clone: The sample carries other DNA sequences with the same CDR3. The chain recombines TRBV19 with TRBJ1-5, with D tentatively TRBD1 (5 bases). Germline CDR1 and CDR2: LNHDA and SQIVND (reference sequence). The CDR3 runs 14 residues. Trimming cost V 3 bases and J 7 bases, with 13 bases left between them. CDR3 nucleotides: TGTGCCAGTAGTATTGAGGGGAAGGGACAGCCCCAGCATTTT. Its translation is CASSIEGKGQPQHF.

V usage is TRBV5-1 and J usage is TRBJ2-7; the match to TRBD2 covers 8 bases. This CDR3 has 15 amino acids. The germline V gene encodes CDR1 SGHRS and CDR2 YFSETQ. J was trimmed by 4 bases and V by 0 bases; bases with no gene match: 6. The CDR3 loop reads CASSLEASGLYEQYF. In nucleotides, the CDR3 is TGCGCCAGCAGCTTGGAGGCTAGCGGGCTGTACGAGCAGTACTTC.

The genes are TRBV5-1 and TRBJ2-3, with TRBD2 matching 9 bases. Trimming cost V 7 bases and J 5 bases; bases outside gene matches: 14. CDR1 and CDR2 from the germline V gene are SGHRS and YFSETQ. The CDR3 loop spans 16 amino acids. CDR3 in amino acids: CASSSSSSGVGDTQYF. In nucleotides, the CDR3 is TGCGCCAGCTCCTCCTCATCTAGCGGGGTTGGAGATACGCAGTATTTT.

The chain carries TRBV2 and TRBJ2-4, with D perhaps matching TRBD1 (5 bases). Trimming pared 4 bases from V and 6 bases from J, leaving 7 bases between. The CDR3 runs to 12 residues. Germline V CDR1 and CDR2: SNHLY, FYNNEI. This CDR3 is CASSVQGNIQYF. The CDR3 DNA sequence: TGTGCCAGCAGTGTTCAGGGAAACATTCAGTACTTC.

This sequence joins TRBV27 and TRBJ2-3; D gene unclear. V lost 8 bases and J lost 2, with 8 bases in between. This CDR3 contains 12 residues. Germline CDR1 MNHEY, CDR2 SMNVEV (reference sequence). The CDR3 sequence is CASASLTDTQYF. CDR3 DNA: TGTGCCAGCGCCTCACTCACAGATACGCAGTATTTT.

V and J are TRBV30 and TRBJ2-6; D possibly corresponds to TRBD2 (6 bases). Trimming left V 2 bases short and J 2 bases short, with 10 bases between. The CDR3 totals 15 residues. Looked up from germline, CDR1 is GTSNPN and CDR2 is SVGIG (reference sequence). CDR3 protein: CAWSRRGAGANVLTF. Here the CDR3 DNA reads TGTGCCTGGAGTAGGAGGGGCGCTGGGGCCAACGTCCTGACTTTC.

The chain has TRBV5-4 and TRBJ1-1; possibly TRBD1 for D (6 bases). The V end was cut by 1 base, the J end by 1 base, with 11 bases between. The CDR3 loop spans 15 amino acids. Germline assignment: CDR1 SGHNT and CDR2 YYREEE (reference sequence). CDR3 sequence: CASSLFGGANTEAFF. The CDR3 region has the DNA TGTGCCAGCAGCTTGTTTGGGGGGGCGAACACTGAAGCTTTCTTT.

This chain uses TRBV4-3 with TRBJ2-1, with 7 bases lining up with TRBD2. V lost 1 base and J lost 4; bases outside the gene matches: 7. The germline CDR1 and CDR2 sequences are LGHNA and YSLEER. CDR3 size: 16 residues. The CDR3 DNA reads TGCGCCAGCAGCCAAGGGTCGGGGGGTGTGTACAATGAGCAGTTCTTC. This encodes CASSQGSGGVYNEQFF.

CDR3 bases: TGCGCCAGCAGCCAGGATGGGGCCCCTGCTGTGGGCGGCTACACCTTC. Its translation: CASSQDGAPAVGGYTF. This chain links TRBV4-1 with TRBJ1-2; D might be TRBD1 (5 bases). V gave up 3 bases and J gave up 8 bases, with 22 bases separating them. Germline assignment: CDR1 MGHRA and CDR2 YSYEKL. The CDR3 runs to 16 residues.

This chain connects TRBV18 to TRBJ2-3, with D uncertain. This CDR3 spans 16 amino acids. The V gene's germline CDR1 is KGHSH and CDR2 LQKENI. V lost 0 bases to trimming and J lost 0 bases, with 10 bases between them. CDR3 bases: TGTGCCAGCTCACCACCGTTAGGGCTAAGCACAGATACGCAGTATTTT. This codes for CASSPPLGLSTDTQYF.

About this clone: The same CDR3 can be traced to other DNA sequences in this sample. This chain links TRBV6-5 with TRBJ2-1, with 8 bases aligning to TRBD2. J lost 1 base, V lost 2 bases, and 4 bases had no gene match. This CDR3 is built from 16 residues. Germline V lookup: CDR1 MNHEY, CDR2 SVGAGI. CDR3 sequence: CASSYSSGGSYNEQFF. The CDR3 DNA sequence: TGTGCCAGCAGTTACAGCAGCGGGGGTTCCTACAATGAGCAGTTCTTC.

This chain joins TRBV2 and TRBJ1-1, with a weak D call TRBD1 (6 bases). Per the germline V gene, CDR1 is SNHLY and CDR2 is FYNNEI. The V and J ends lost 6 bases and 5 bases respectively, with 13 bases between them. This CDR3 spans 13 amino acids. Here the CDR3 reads CASSAGEKTEAFF. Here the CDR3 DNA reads TGTGCCAGCAGCGCAGGGGAGAAAACTGAAGCTTTCTTT.

The CDR3 coding sequence is TGTGCCATCAGTGAGTCCGGGCAGTTCCAAGAGACCCAGTACTTC. Translation: CAISESGQFQETQYF. The chain recombines TRBV10-3 with TRBJ2-5; D is unresolved. Germline lookup yields CDR1 ENHRY and CDR2 SYGVKD. CDR3 length: 15 residues. With 0 bases removed from V and 1 base from J, the gap between germline ends came to 9 bases.

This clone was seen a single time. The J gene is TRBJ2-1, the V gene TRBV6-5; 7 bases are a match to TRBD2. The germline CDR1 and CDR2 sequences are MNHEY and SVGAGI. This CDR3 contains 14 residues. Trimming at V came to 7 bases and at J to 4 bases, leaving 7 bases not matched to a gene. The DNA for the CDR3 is TGTGCCAGCACCGAGAGCGGGGAGTACAATGAGCAGTTCTTC. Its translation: CASTESGEYNEQFF.

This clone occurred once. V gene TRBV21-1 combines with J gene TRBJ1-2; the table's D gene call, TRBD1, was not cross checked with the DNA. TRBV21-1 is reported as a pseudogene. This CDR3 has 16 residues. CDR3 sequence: CASSNPGQERGGGYTF. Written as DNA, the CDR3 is TGTGCCAGCAGCAATCCGGGACAGGAAAGGGGTGGGGGCTACACCTTC.

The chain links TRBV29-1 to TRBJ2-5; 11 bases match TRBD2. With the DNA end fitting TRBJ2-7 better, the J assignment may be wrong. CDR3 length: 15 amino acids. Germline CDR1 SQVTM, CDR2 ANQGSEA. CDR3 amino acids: CSVEDTSGSSYEQYF. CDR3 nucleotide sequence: TGCAGCGTTGAAGATACTAGCGGGAGCTCCTACGAGCAGTACTTC.

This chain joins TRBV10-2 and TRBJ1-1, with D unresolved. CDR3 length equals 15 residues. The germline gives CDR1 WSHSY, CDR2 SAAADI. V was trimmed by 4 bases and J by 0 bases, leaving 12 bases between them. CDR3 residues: CASSASDSMNTEAFF. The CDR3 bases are TGCGCCAGCAGTGCGTCGGATTCGATGAACACTGAAGCTTTCTTT.